One sample yielded the 29 T cell receptor beta chains listed below, sequenced in a study of CD8+CD57+ T cells in acquired aplastic anemia. For sequencing, patients were chosen who had shown expansion of CD8+CD57+ cells by flow cytometry. TCR beta VDJ and CDR3 were profiled, and genomic DNA was the template. TCRdb used MiXCR to reprocess the reads, holding one entry per CDR3 protein. The data hold some 170,000 distinct CDR3 sequences, with around 48% observed a single time. What was sequenced was sorted CD4+, CD8+, or CD8+CD57+ T cells (not recorded which) from PBMCs. The receptors come from a human donor with aplastic anemia.

The rearrangement uses TRBV11-1 and TRBJ2-5; D may be TRBD2 (5 bases). The germline gives CDR1 SGHAT, CDR2 FQDESV (reference sequence). V was shortened by 1 base and J by 2 bases, with 11 bases between the two germline ends. This CDR3 contains 15 residues. The CDR3 spells CASSLGLGVQETQYF. The CDR3 DNA follows: TGTGCCAGCAGCTTAGGGCTCGGGGTACAAGAGACCCAGTACTTC.

This clonotype was detected many times. The gene calls are TRBV5-4 and TRBJ2-3, with TRBD2 identical over 7 bases. Germline loops: CDR1 SGHNT, CDR2 YYREEE (reference sequence). The CDR3 contains 13 residues. V shed 2 bases, J shed 4 bases, and the junction held 1 base outside the gene matches. CDR3 DNA sequence: TGTGCCAGCAGCTTCAGCGGGGCAGATACGCAGTATTTT. This sequence encodes CASSFSGADTQYF.

This clonotype has a count of ten or more. The rearrangement uses TRBV11-2 and TRBJ1-5; TRBD1 is a possible D gene (5 bases). Trimming removed 4 bases at V and 7 bases at J, with 20 bases between. The CDR3 totals 16 residues. The V gene's germline CDR1 is SGHAT and CDR2 FQNNGV. The CDR3 protein is CASSYFPTGPEQPQHF. Written as DNA, the CDR3 is TGTGCCAGCAGCTATTTCCCGACGGGACCTGAGCAGCCCCAGCATTTT.

This chain links TRBV6-2 or TRBV6-3 with TRBJ2-3; tentatively, D is TRBD2 (5 bases). Germline V gene data show CDR1 as MNHEY and CDR2 as SVGEGT. The CDR3 consists of 17 residues. V lost 4 bases and J 1 base, leaving 18 bases between the germline ends. For the CDR3, the DNA is TGTGCCAGCAGTTTCCTCGTGGAGCGGAGAGGCACAGATACGCAGTATTTT. This gives the protein CASSFLVERRGTDTQYF.

This clonotype has at least ten counts. The CDR3 nucleotides read TGCGCCAGCAGCCAACCGACAGGGCTTGGTTCACCCCTCCACTTT. Its translation is CASSQPTGLGSPLHF. The chain links TRBV4-1 to TRBJ1-6, with 7 bases fitting TRBD1. Germline V gene lookup returns CDR1 MGHRA and CDR2 YSYEKL. CDR3 length equals 15 residues. With 2 bases clipped from V and 9 bases from J, the junction kept 7 bases outside the gene matches.

Points on this clonotype: Compared with germline, one end of the junction differs, possibly owing to a read error. This chain joins TRBV15 and TRBJ1-5; TRBD1 is a possible D gene (5 bases). Germline loops: CDR1 LNHNV, CDR2 YYDKDF (reference sequence). This CDR3 is 16 amino acids long. The CDR3 DNA reads TGTGCCACCAGCAGAGGGGGCAGGGCTAGCAATCAGCTCCAGCATTTT. Translated, it gives CATSRGGRASNQLQHF.

The chain carries TRBV25-1 and TRBJ1-1; perhaps TRBD1 as D (6 bases). The germline V gene has CDR1 MGHDK and CDR2 SYGVNS. The V and J ends lost 3 bases and 3 bases respectively, with 14 bases between them. This CDR3 region has 15 residues. CDR3 amino acids: CASSDASDSHTEAFF. The CDR3 nucleotides are TGTGCCAGCAGTGACGCTTCGGACAGTCACACTGAAGCTTTCTTT.

This clonotype was seen ten or more times. An end of the junction does not agree with germline; a read error may underlie this. The gene calls are TRBV10-3 and TRBJ2-2; 8 bases map to TRBD1. The CDR3 runs to 15 residues. In germline, CDR1 is ENHRY, CDR2 SYGVKD. In DNA form, the CDR3 reads TGTGCCATCAGTGAGCGGACAGGGAACATCGGGGAGCTGTTTTTT. Amino acids: CAISERTGNIGELFF.

The chain has TRBV29-1 and TRBJ1-4; no definite D call. The germline CDR1 and CDR2 sequences are SQVTM and ANQGSEA. CDR3 length: 15 residues. Trimming removed 7 bases from V and 7 bases from J, with 22 bases in between. The CDR3 protein is CSGLSGPDFSEKLFF. The DNA for the CDR3 is TGCAGCGGCCTATCGGGCCCCGACTTCAGTGAAAAACTGTTTTTT.

V and J are TRBV25-1 and TRBJ2-7, with D maybe TRBD1 (6 bases). The CDR3 is 14 amino acids. Trimming stripped 4 bases from V and 1 base from J, with 11 bases between. Germline V gene data show CDR1 as MGHDK and CDR2 as SYGVNS. CDR3 sequence: CASSAGQGSYEQYF. Here the CDR3 DNA reads TGTGCCAGCAGTGCCGGGCAGGGGTCCTACGAGCAGTACTTC.

The chain carries TRBV5-1 and TRBJ1-5; TRBD1 matches at 7 bases. The germline V gene has CDR1 SGHRS and CDR2 YFSETQ. This CDR3 region has 16 residues. The trim removed 0 bases at V and 6 bases at J, leaving 9 bases unmatched. The CDR3 region is CASSLGPKGAGQPQHF. CDR3 bases: TGCGCCAGCAGCTTGGGGCCCAAGGGGGCAGGTCAGCCCCAGCATTTT.

This clonotype was seen a single time. A junction end diverges from the germline sequence, so it may reflect a read error. For the CDR3, the DNA is TGTGCCACCGGGACGGAAATGAACGCTGAAGCCTTCTTT. It is translated as CATGTEMNAEAFF. V usage is TRBV10-3 and J usage is TRBJ1-1; tentative D call: TRBD1 (5 bases). This CDR3 spans 13 amino acids. In germline, CDR1 is ENHRY, CDR2 SYGVKD.

Comments on this clonotype: A much larger clone sits a single nucleotide away, making a read error possible. The chain carries TRBV11-2 and TRBJ2-5, with D hard to call. This CDR3 contains 17 residues. The ends were cut back, 5 bases at V and 7 bases at J, with 26 bases in the middle. Germline V lookup: CDR1 SGHAT, CDR2 FQNNGV. The CDR3: CASSPSRSLGRGVTQYF. CDR3 in DNA: TGTGCCAGCAGCCCTTCCAGGAGTCTAGGCCGTGGTGTGACCCAGTACTTC.

The J gene is TRBJ2-7, the V gene TRBV10-1, with D perhaps TRBD2 (5 bases). The CDR3 is 13 amino acids. Per germline, CDR1 WNHNN and CDR2 SYGVQD (reference sequence). The V and J ends lost 2 bases and 5 bases respectively, with 10 bases between them. The CDR3 protein is CASSERARDEQYF. The CDR3 DNA sequence: TGCGCCAGCAGTGAGAGGGCGCGGGACGAGCAGTACTTC.

This clonotype was picked up one time. This may arise from a read error, as a much more abundant clone is one base away. The rearrangement uses TRBV4-3 and TRBJ1-6, with 9 positions matching TRBD1. This CDR3 is 18 amino acids long. Germline CDR1 LGHNA, CDR2 YSLEER. This chain's CDR3 is CASGQGPGTGIINSPLHF. As DNA, the CDR3 is TGCGCCAGCGGCCAAGGTCCCGGGACAGGGATAATTAATTCACCCCTCCACTTT.

This clonotype was seen at least ten times. The rearrangement uses TRBV9 and TRBJ1-2, with 9 bases that match TRBD1. Germline values: CDR1 SGDLS, CDR2 YYNGEE. V shed 0 bases and J 0 bases; nucleotides not matched to a gene: 15. This CDR3 has 20 residues. CDR3 amino acids: CASSVGGGGQGFPTNYGYTF. As DNA, the CDR3 is TGTGCCAGCAGCGTAGGCGGCGGAGGACAGGGGTTCCCCACTAACTATGGCTACACCTTC.

The chain recombines TRBV7-2 with TRBJ2-7, with D possibly TRBD2 on 5 matching bases. Germline CDR1 SGHTA, CDR2 FQGNSA. The CDR3 loop spans 15 amino acids. V lost 1 base, J lost 6 bases, and 16 bases lay in between. For the CDR3, the DNA is TGTGCCAGCAGCTTAGGCAAAGGAGGCAACAGCGAGCAGTACTTC. Its protein product is CASSLGKGGNSEQYF.

This clonotype showed up many times. The chain couples TRBV29-1 to TRBJ2-5; 10 bases are a match to TRBD2. This CDR3 is 14 amino acids long. Trimming cost V 3 bases and J 7 bases; bases outside gene matches: 8. Germline CDR1 reads SQVTM; CDR2 reads ANQGSEA. The chain's CDR3 is CSVDLAGGQGTQYF. DNA for the CDR3: TGCAGCGTTGATTTAGCGGGGGGCCAGGGGACCCAGTACTTC.

This chain uses TRBV4-2 with TRBJ1-5; D possibly corresponds to TRBD1 (5 bases). Germline V CDR1 and CDR2: LGHNA, YNFKEQ. The CDR3 is 15 residues long. Trimming shortened V by 5 bases and J by 3 bases, and 14 bases separated the two germline ends. CDR3 coding DNA: TGTGCCAGCAGCGTATCGGGGGTGCACAATCAGCCCCAGCATTTT. Encoded protein: CASSVSGVHNQPQHF.

CDR3 coding DNA: TGCAGCGTTGTAGGCAGCAATTCACCCCTCCACTTT. Its protein is CSVVGSNSPLHF. The chain links TRBV29-1 to TRBJ1-6; D unresolved. This CDR3 comprises 12 residues. CDR1 and CDR2 from the germline V gene are SQVTM and ANQGSEA. Trimming left V 4 bases short and J 7 bases short, with 8 bases between. Looking up the rest from reference TRBV29-1 and TRBJ1-6 gives the full variable domain: SAVISQKPSRDICQRGTSLTIQCQVDSQVTMMFWYRQQPGQSLTLIATANQGSEATYESGFVIDKFPISRPNLTFSTLTVSNMSPEDSSIYLCSVVGSNSPLHFGNGTRLTVT.

This clonotype was detected many times. The CDR3, as DNA: TGTGCCAGCAGTTACCTTGGGGGGAGTACCACTGAAGCTTTCTTT. This encodes CASSYLGGSTTEAFF. V usage is TRBV6-2 or TRBV6-3 and J usage is TRBJ1-1; TRBD1 might be the D (5 bases). The germline gives CDR1 MNHEY, CDR2 SVGEGT. The V and J ends lost 2 bases and 4 bases respectively, with 14 bases between them. This CDR3 comprises 15 residues.

The chain combines TRBV29-1 with TRBJ1-1; no clear D. V was cut by 4 bases and J by 1 base, with 10 bases left in between. This CDR3 has 13 residues. Per the germline V gene, CDR1 is SQVTM and CDR2 is ANQGSEA. Here the CDR3 DNA reads TGCAGCGTTGGCGATTCGGGGAACACTGAAGCTTTCTTT. Amino acid sequence: CSVGDSGNTEAFF.

The V call is TRBV20-1, the J call TRBJ1-2, with TRBD1 matching over 9 bases. The CDR3 has 13 residues. Germline assignment: CDR1 DFQATT and CDR2 SNEGSKA (reference sequence). V was clipped by 6 bases and J by 7 bases; unmatched bases: 9. This CDR3 is CSANEGQGRGYTF. CDR3 DNA: TGCAGTGCCAATGAGGGACAGGGTCGTGGCTACACCTTC.

This clonotype has a count of ten or more. V is TRBV7-8 and J is TRBJ2-5; D ambiguous. This CDR3 contains 13 residues. Between the trimmed V and J ends, which lost 0 bases and 5 bases, there was a span of 7 bases. The germline gives CDR1 SGHVS, CDR2 FQNEAQ. CDR3 DNA sequence: TGTGCCAGCAGCTTAGCGCTCGAGGAGACCCAGTACTTC. It codes for CASSLALEETQYF.

This clonotype was picked up many times. V usage is TRBV3-1 and J usage is TRBJ2-7; no firm D call. Trimming removed 4 bases at V and 7 bases at J, with 14 bases between. In germline, CDR1 is LGHDT, CDR2 YNNKEL (reference sequence). The CDR3 runs to 13 residues. Written as DNA, the CDR3 is TGTGCCAGCAGCCTGCAAAGTATGGGAGAGCAGTACTTC. Translated, it gives CASSLQSMGEQYF.

V is TRBV20-1 and J is TRBJ2-7; TRBD2 matches 14 bases. This CDR3 comprises 15 residues. CDR1 and CDR2 (germline): DFQATT, SNEGSKA (reference sequence). V lost 2 bases, J lost 3 bases, and 3 bases stayed unmatched. DNA for the CDR3: TGCAGTGCTAGAATTGGACTAGCGGGGGGCTACGAGCAGTACTTC. This encodes CSARIGLAGGYEQYF.

Details on this clonotype: An end of the junction differs from the germline gene, which may be a read error. This chain uses TRBV19 with TRBJ2-7; TRBD2 matches at 11 bases. The CDR3 runs to 15 residues. Germline assignment: CDR1 LNHDA and CDR2 SQIVND (reference sequence). The CDR3 loop is CASSGLAGDPYKQYF. In nucleotides, the CDR3 is TGTGCCAGTAGTGGACTAGCGGGCGATCCCTACAAGCAGTACTTC. The whole variable domain, filled in from reference TRBV19 and TRBJ2-7, reads DGGITQSPKYLFRKEGQNVTLSCEQNLNHDAMYWYRQDPGQGLRLIYYSQIVNDFQKGDIAEGYSVSREKKESFPLTVTSAQKNPTAFYLCASSGLAGDPYKQYFGPGTRLTVT.

As regards this clonotype: This may be a read error: a much more frequent sequence differs by one nucleotide. The rearrangement uses TRBV9 and TRBJ1-4, with 9 bases fitting TRBD1. This CDR3 has 16 residues. Germline V CDR1 and CDR2: SGDLS, YYNGEE. The J segment lost 7 bases and the V segment lost 6 bases, leaving 13 bases of the junction unmatched. The CDR3 loop is CASTRGQGTSGEKLFF. The DNA for the CDR3 is TGTGCCAGCACCCGCGGACAGGGGACGTCGGGTGAAAAACTGTTTTTT.

The J gene is TRBJ2-1, the V gene TRBV11-1; possibly TRBD1 for D (5 bases). This CDR3 spans 14 amino acids. Trimming removed 11 bases from V and 4 bases from J, with 18 bases in between. Germline assignment: CDR1 SGHAT and CDR2 FQDESV (reference sequence). CDR3 sequence reads: CAANGQALYNEQFF. Here the CDR3 DNA reads TGTGCCGCCAATGGACAAGCCCTTTACAATGAGCAGTTCTTC.